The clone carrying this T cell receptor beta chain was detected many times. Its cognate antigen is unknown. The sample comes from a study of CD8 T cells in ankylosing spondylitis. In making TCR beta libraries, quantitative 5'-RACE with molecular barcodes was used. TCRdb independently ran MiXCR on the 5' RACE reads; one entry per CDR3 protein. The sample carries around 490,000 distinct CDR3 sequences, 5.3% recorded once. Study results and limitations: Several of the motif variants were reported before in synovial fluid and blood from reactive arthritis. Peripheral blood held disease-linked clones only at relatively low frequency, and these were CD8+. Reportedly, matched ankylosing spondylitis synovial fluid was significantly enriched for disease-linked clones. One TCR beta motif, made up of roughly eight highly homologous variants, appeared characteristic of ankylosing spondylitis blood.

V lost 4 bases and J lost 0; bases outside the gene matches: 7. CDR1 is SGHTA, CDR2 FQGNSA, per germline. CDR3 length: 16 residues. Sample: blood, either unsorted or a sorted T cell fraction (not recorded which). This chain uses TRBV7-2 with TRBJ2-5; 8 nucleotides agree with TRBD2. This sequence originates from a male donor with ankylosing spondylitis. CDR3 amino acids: CASSYRGGRYQETQYF. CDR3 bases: TGTGCCAGCAGCTATCGCGGGGGGCGGTACCAAGAGACCCAGTACTTC.